The following is a T cell receptor (beta chain) sequence with its context. This sample is part of a study of cytotoxic CD8 clonotypes in ibrutinib-treated CLL. About the study: Response samples were taken after a median of approximately 11 months on treatment, range 6 to 36.

Germline V lookup: CDR1 MNHEY, CDR2 SMNVEV (reference sequence). The V end lost 3 bases, the J end lost 0 bases, and 9 bases lay between the germline ends. CDR3 length: 15 amino acids. Sequenced by immunoSEQ multiplex PCR; TCRdb stores in-frame clones only, minus some. The sample has roughly 58,000 clones; 50% to 70% are singletons. This specimen consisted of PBMCs, obtained at disease progression, from a patient treated with ibrutinib. The chain is built from TRBV27 and TRBJ2-1, with D hard to call. This receptor was taken from a human donor with chronic lymphocytic leukemia. In nucleotides, the CDR3 is TGTGCCAGCAGTTTGACACCGAGCTCCTACAATGAGCAGTTCTTC. This translates into CASSLTPSSYNEQFF.